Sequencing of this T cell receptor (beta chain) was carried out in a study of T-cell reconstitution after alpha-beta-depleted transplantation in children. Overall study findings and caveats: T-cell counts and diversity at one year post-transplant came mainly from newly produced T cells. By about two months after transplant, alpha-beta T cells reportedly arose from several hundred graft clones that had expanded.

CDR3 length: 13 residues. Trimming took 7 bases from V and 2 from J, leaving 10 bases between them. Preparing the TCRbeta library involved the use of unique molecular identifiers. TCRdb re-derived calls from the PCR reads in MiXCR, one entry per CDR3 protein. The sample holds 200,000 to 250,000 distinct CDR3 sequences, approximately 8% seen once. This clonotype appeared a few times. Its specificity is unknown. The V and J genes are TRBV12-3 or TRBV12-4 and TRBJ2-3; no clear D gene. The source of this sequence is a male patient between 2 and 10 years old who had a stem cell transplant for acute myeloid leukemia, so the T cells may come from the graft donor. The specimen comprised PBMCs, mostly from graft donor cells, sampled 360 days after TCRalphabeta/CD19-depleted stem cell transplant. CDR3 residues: CASIPKATDTQYF. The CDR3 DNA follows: TGTGCCAGCATCCCAAAGGCCACAGATACGCAGTATTTT.